This T cell receptor beta chain was identified in a study of blood T cell repertoires in COVID-19. Background on the study: The United States, Italy and Spain supplied acute and convalescent COVID-19 samples. In each case, the material was cDNA or gDNA derived from T cells, B-cell-depleted T cells, or PBMCs.

The CDR3 is 17 amino acids. Germline CDR1 reads LGHDT; CDR2 reads YNNKEL (reference sequence). V was cut by 1 base and J by 2 bases, with 16 bases left in between. In the authors' workflow: Amplification of reference gene primers was used by the study to estimate nucleated cell counts. Repertoires were generated with immunoSEQ multiplex PCR, while TCRdb's copy carries only in-frame clones and drops some. Clone size and V and J calls were adopted from that table, with D and trimming inferred from the DNA. Of about 360,000 clones detected, about 86% appear once; the ten largest clones hold around 7.5%. A Seattle source enrolled patients during active infection and followed them longitudinally.

Sample: peripheral blood. This TCR came from a woman aged 60-75 years with COVID-19, enrolled during active disease. The chain has TRBV3-1 (or the pseudogene TRBV3-2) and TRBJ2-3; a weak D match, TRBD1 (6 bases). CDR3 sequence (DNA): TGTGCCAGCAGCCAAGGAGCCCTCAGGGGTAACACAGATACGCAGTATTTT. This encodes CASSQGALRGNTDTQYF.